This T cell receptor (beta chain) stems from a study of T-cell memory formation after mild COVID-19. In the study overall: Largely, TCR clusters stayed within a single donor.

Libraries for TCRalpha and TCRbeta carried sample barcodes and unique molecular identifiers via 5'RACE. TCRdb processed the 5' RACE reads anew with MiXCR; each CDR3 protein has one entry. The sample contains some 200,000 distinct CDR3 sequences, around 9.5% of which appear only once. Notes on the study in general: Still unconfirmed is whether the second-wave clones peaking on day 37 recognized SARS-CoV-2. A second wave expanding day 15 to 37 was CD4+-biased; contracting clones were balanced.

A remark on this clonotype: What it binds is not known.

The CDR3 is 14 amino acids. Germline lookup yields CDR1 MGHRA and CDR2 YSYEKL. The ends were cut back, 0 bases at V and 6 bases at J, with 8 bases in the middle. This clonotype was sampled from a man aged 18 to 35 who had mild COVID-19 (a few samples of this study predate the infection). Cell type and time point are not known. Material: PBMCs or a T cell subset sorted from them (not recorded which). The chain combines TRBV4-1 with TRBJ2-2; D is undetermined. CDR3 residues: CASSQDPLSGELFF. In DNA, the CDR3 is TGCGCCAGCAGCCAAGATCCCCTATCCGGGGAGCTGTTTTTT.